A selection of T cell receptor beta chains follows, all from one sample in a study of blood T cell repertoires in COVID-19. Sequenced by immunoSEQ multiplex PCR; TCRdb stores in-frame clones only, minus some. This table has hundreds of thousands of clones, more than 85% appearing once. The material sequenced was PBMCs or T cells enriched from blood (not recorded which). The receptors here all came from a woman aged 25 to 39 who had recovered from COVID-19. The CDR3 runs from the conserved cysteine through the conserved F or W. The D gene is left open where the match is weak. Clone sizes are given selectively: once, few, many, or a class where the clone is expanded.

16	TRBV4-1	-	-	TRBJ1-5	CASSQVIGISNQPQHF	TGCGCCAGCAGCCAAGTTATCGGGATTAGCAATCAGCCCCAGCATTTT
14	TRBV9	few	TRBD2	TRBJ2-7	CASSVAGEGYEQYF	TGTGCCAGCAGCGTAGCTGGGGAGGGCTACGAGCAGTACTTC
16	TRBV10-2	-	TRBD2	TRBJ2-1	CASGVLSGARRNEQFF	TGCGCCAGCGGAGTTCTAAGCGGGGCTAGGAGGAATGAGCAGTTCTTC
15	TRBV7-9	-	-	TRBJ2-3	CASSLAGTSTDTQYF	TGTGCCAGCAGCTTAGCGGGGACTAGCACAGATACGCAGTATTTT
15	TRBV27	-	-	TRBJ2-5	CASSHRDTGRAAQYF	TGTGCCAGCAGTCACCGGGACACCGGGCGAGCGGCCCAGTACTTC
16	TRBV7-8	-	TRBD1	TRBJ2-7	CASSLPPGQGEHEQYF	TGTGCCAGCAGCTTACCCCCGGGACAGGGGGAGCACGAGCAGTACTTC
15	TRBV7-6	-	TRBD2	TRBJ2-1	CASSFRGGLQYEQFF	TGTGCCAGCAGCTTTCGGGGGGGCCTCCAGTATGAGCAGTTCTTC
15	TRBV10-1	-	TRBD2	TRBJ2-7	CASSESGRALNEQYF	TGCGCCAGCAGTGAGTCGGGGAGGGCCTTGAACGAGCAGTACTTC
13	TRBV18	-	-	TRBJ2-1	CSAADSSYNEQFF	TGTAGTGCTGCGGACAGTTCCTACAATGAGCAGTTCTTC
14	TRBV28	-	TRBD2	TRBJ2-7	CASSPLAGGYEQYF	TGTGCCAGCAGTCCTCTAGCGGGGGGCTACGAGCAGTACTTC
15	TRBV30	-	-	TRBJ1-6	CASLVRSSYNSPLHF	TGTGCCTCTCTGGTACGGAGCTCCTATAATTCACCCCTCCACTTT
15	TRBV6-2/TRBV6-3	-	-	TRBJ1-5	CASSYPGLPSQPQHF	TGTGCCAGCAGTTACCCAGGTCTTCCGAGTCAGCCCCAGCATTTT
16	TRBV2	-	-	TRBJ1-6	CASSFYRALYNSPLHF	TGTGCCAGCAGTTTTTACAGGGCCCTCTATAATTCACCCCTCCACTTT
14	TRBV11-1	once	TRBD1	TRBJ1-5	CATISDRADQPQHF	TGTGCCACGATATCTGACAGGGCGGATCAGCCCCAGCATTTT
14	TRBV15	-	TRBD1	TRBJ1-2	CATSPGGSHYGYTF	TGTGCCACCAGTCCAGGGGGAAGTCACTATGGCTACACCTTC
14	TRBV7-6	-	TRBD1	TRBJ2-5	CASSSRDRGETQYF	TGTGCCAGCAGCTCCCGGGACAGGGGAGAGACCCAGTACTTC
15	TRBV5-1	-	TRBD2	TRBJ2-7	CASSPSGGISYEQYF	TGCGCCAGCAGCCCTAGCGGGGGAATATCCTACGAGCAGTACTTC